This note documents a single T cell receptor (beta chain) sequence. Produced via immunoSEQ multiplex PCR; TCRdb's table is partial and in-frame only. The repertoire holds about 110,000 clones, 90% to 97% seen once, with under 0.75% in the top ten. This specimen comes from a study of cytomegalovirus exposure and HLA in healthy donors. This CDR3 comprises 13 residues. Per germline, CDR1 SGHTA and CDR2 FQGNSA. V lost 2 bases, J lost 7 bases, and 11 bases lay in between. Sequenced input: PBMCs. The receptor comes from a woman between 18 and 29 years old in good health and CMV-seronegative. The chain carries TRBV7-2 and TRBJ2-5; D is perhaps TRBD1 (6 bases). CDR3 loop: CASSLQRGGTQYF. The DNA for the CDR3 is TGTGCCAGCAGCTTACAGCGAGGGGGGACCCAGTACTTC.